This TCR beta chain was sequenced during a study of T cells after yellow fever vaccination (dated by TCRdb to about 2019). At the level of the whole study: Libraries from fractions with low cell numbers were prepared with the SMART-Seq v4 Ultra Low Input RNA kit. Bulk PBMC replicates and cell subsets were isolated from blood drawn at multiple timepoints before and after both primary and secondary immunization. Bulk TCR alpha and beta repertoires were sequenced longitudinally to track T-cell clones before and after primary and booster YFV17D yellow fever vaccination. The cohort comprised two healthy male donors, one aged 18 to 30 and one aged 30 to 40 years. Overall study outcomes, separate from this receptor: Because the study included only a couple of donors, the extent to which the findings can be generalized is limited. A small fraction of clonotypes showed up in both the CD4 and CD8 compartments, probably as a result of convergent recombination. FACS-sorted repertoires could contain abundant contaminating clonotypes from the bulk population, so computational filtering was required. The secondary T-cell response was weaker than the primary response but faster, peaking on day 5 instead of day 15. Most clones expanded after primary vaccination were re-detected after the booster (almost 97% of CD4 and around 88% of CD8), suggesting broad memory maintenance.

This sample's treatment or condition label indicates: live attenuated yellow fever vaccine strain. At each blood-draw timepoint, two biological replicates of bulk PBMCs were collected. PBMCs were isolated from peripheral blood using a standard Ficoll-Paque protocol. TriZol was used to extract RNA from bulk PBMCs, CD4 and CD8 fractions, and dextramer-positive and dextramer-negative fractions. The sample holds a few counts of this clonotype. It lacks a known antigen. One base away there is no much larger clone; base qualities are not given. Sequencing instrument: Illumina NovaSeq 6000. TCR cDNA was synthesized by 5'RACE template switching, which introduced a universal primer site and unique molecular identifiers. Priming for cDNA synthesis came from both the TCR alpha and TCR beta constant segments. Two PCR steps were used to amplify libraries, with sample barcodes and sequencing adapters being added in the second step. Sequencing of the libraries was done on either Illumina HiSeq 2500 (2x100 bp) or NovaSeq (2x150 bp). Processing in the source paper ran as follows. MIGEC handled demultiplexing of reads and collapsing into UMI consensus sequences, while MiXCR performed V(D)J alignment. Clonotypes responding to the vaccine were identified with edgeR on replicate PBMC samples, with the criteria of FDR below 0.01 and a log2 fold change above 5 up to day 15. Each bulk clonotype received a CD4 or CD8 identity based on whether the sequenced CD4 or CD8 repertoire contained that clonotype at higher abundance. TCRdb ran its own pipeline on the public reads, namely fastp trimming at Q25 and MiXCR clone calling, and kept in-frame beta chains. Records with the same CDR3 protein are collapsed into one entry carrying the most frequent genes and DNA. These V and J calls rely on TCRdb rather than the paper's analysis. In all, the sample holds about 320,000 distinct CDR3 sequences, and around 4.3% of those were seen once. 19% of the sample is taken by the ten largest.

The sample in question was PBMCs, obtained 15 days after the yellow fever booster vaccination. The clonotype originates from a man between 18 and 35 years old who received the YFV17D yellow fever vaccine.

The CDR3 here reads CASTPPGSRHAHTDTQYF. The nucleotide sequence reads TGTGCCAGCACCCCCCCGGGGAGTAGACACGCGCACACAGATACGCAGTATTTT. The rearrangement joined TRBV7-9 to TRBJ2-3; matching of 5 bases hints at TRBD2 as the D gene. The germline V gene (reference sequence) yields SEHNR for CDR1 and FQNEAQ for CDR2. The CDR3 runs 18 residues from the cysteine to the phenylalanine. Just CDR3 DNA is preserved here, 54 bases in frame from base 1. V loses 7 bases, J loses 2 bases, and the germline ends lie 25 bases apart. With the portions outside the CDR3 filled from the reference TRBV7-9 and TRBJ2-3 genes, the complete variable region becomes DTGVSQNPRHKITKRGQNVTFRCDPISEHNRLYWYRQTLGQGPEFLTYFQNEAQLEKSRLLSDRFSAERPKGSFSTLEIQRTEQGDSAMYLCASTPPGSRHAHTDTQYFGPGTRLTVL.